These 27 T cell receptor beta chains originate from one sample sequenced in a study of shared clonotypes between healthy human individuals. Positive CCR7 selection of CD45RO-negative cells yielded the naive CD8 cells, and terminally differentiated effector memory CD45RA+ cells were excluded. Produced via immunoSEQ multiplex PCR; TCRdb's table is partial and in-frame only. The table includes about 680,000 clones, about 90% detected once. The sample consisted of naive CD8+ T cells sorted from blood. Receptors were obtained from a man aged 25 to 40 in good health.

This clone was counted a single time. This chain joins TRBV9 and TRBJ2-2; a weak D match, TRBD1 (6 bases). CDR3 size: 13 residues. Germline-derived CDR1 and CDR2 are SGDLS and YYNGEE. V was cut by 6 bases and J by 7 bases, with 13 bases left in between. CDR3 nucleotide sequence: TGTGCCAGCACCCCTGAGGGGGACGGGGAGCTGTTTTTT. The encoded protein is CASTPEGDGELFF.

The chain has TRBV7-9 and TRBJ2-7, with D unclear. The CDR3 has 14 amino acids. V was clipped by 3 bases and J by 4 bases, with 13 bases between them. Per germline, CDR1 SEHNR and CDR2 FQNEAQ (reference sequence). The CDR3 is CASSLGKGRYEQYF. The CDR3 bases are TGTGCCAGCAGCTTGGGGAAGGGAAGGTACGAGCAGTACTTC.

The chain employs TRBV7-9 and TRBJ1-1, with unresolved D. Germline assignment: CDR1 SEHNR and CDR2 FQNEAQ (reference sequence). The CDR3 runs 13 residues. V was shortened by 4 bases and J by 7 bases, with 13 bases between the two germline ends. The CDR3 sequence is CASSSPGGGEAFF. The CDR3, as DNA: TGTGCCAGCAGCTCACCCGGCGGAGGTGAAGCTTTCTTT. Complete variable domain (other parts from reference TRBV7-9 and TRBJ1-1): DTGVSQNPRHKITKRGQNVTFRCDPISEHNRLYWYRQTLGQGPEFLTYFQNEAQLEKSRLLSDRFSAERPKGSFSTLEIQRTEQGDSAMYLCASSSPGGGEAFFGQGTRLTVV.

The rearrangement uses TRBV25-1 and TRBJ2-7, with 14 nucleotides matching TRBD2. The CDR3 contains 16 residues. CDR1 is MGHDK and CDR2 is SYGVNS in the germline V gene. The V segment lost 3 bases and the J segment 5 bases; nucleotides outside the gene matches: 6. The CDR3 spells CASSEQGLAGVNEQYF. Written as DNA, the CDR3 is TGTGCCAGCAGTGAGCAGGGACTAGCGGGAGTTAACGAGCAGTACTTC.

The chain joins TRBV28 to TRBJ2-3; 14 nucleotides agree with TRBD2. Germline CDR1 and CDR2: MDHEN and SYDVKM. This CDR3 comprises 18 residues. J gave up 5 bases and V 6 bases, and 13 bases lay outside the gene matches. This CDR3 reads CASRELGTSGSHQDTQYF. For the CDR3, the DNA is TGTGCCAGCAGGGAACTGGGGACTAGCGGGAGTCATCAAGATACGCAGTATTTT. Full variable domain (rest looked up from reference TRBV28 and TRBJ2-3): DVKVTQSSRYLVKRTGEKVFLECVQDMDHENMFWYRQDPGLGLRLIYFSYDVKMKEKGDIPEGYSVSREKKERFSLILESASTNQTSMYLCASRELGTSGSHQDTQYFGPGTRLTVL.

The V and J genes are TRBV25-1 and TRBJ2-7; TRBD2 matches at 9 bases. The CDR3 extends over 18 amino acids. Germline trimming cut 3 bases from V and 4 bases from J; bases unmatched to any gene: 16. Germline V lookup: CDR1 MGHDK, CDR2 SYGVNS. The CDR3 spells CASSDNLGRSGSGYEQYF. In DNA, the CDR3 is TGTGCCAGCAGTGATAATCTGGGACGTAGCGGGAGTGGGTACGAGCAGTACTTC.

The rearrangement joins TRBV9 to TRBJ1-5; D is undetermined. V lost 0 bases to trimming and J lost 2 bases, with 9 bases between them. The germline V gene has CDR1 SGDLS and CDR2 YYNGEE. This CDR3 spans 15 amino acids. CDR3 sequence (DNA): TGTGCCAGCAGCGTAGAAGGTTCTGGCAATCAGCCCCAGCATTTT. Translating it yields CASSVEGSGNQPQHF.

V gene TRBV29-1 combines with J gene TRBJ2-4, with D perhaps being TRBD1 or TRBD2 (5 bases each). The CDR3 has 12 amino acids. The V end was cut by 7 bases, the J end by 6 bases, with 13 bases between. Looked up from germline, CDR1 is SQVTM and CDR2 is ANQGSEA. CDR3: CSARNGANIQYF. CDR3 sequence (DNA): TGCAGCGCTAGAAACGGGGCAAACATTCAGTACTTC.

CDR3 bases: TGTGCCAGCAGCAAAGGTGATAGCGGGAACTACGAGCAGTACTTC. It yields the protein CASSKGDSGNYEQYF. V is TRBV21-1 and J is TRBJ2-7; TRBD2 is the table's D call, not checked against the DNA. TRBV21-1 is tagged as a pseudogene. This CDR3 contains 15 residues.

The gene calls are TRBV5-1 and TRBJ2-5; D possibly corresponds to TRBD2 (6 bases). This CDR3 is 16 amino acids long. V was clipped by 4 bases and J by 5 bases, with 21 bases between them. The germline gives CDR1 SGHRS, CDR2 YFSETQ. CDR3 in amino acids: CASSHGRGRAGETQYF. In DNA, the CDR3 is TGCGCCAGCAGCCACGGAAGAGGACGGGCGGGGGAGACCCAGTACTTC.

As to this clone: The same CDR3 also results from other DNA sequences found in this sample. J is TRBJ2-7 and V is TRBV27, with D perhaps TRBD1 or TRBD2 (5 bases each). The germline gives CDR1 MNHEY, CDR2 SMNVEV (reference sequence). V was cut by 7 bases and J by 3 bases, with 7 bases left in between. The CDR3 totals 11 residues. The CDR3 sequence: CASTRGYEQYF. CDR3 sequence (DNA): TGTGCCAGCACGAGGGGCTACGAGCAGTACTTC.

The chain has TRBV23-1 and TRBJ2-6; D is possibly TRBD1 or TRBD2 (5 bases each). TRBV23-1 counts as an open reading frame of uncertain function. V lost 1 base, J lost 0 bases, and 10 bases lay in between. There are 17 residues in the CDR3. The CDR3 spells CASSQLGTSSGANVLTF. CDR3 sequence (DNA): TGCGCCAGCAGTCAATTGGGGACCTCCTCTGGGGCCAACGTCCTGACTTTC.

This sequence joins TRBV11-2 and TRBJ2-1; unclear D gene. Between the trimmed V and J ends, which lost 1 base and 3 bases, there was a span of 22 bases. The CDR3 loop spans 19 amino acids. Germline V gives CDR1 SGHAT, CDR2 FQNNGV. The CDR3 spells CASSLASRHLSPLYNEQFF. The CDR3 DNA sequence: TGTGCCAGCAGCTTAGCTAGTCGGCACCTCTCCCCCCTCTACAATGAGCAGTTCTTC. Complete variable domain (other parts from reference TRBV11-2 and TRBJ2-1): EAGVAQSPRYKIIEKRQSVAFWCNPISGHATLYWYQQILGQGPKLLIQFQNNGVVDDSQLPKDRFSAERLKGVDSTLKIQPAKLEDSAVYLCASSLASRHLSPLYNEQFFGPGTRLTVL.

This chain connects TRBV6-5 to TRBJ2-7, with 7 bases that match TRBD1. The V segment lost 4 bases and the J segment 3 bases; nucleotides outside the gene matches: 6. Germline CDR1 reads MNHEY; CDR2 reads SVGAGI. The CDR3 runs 14 residues. This CDR3 is CASSLIGGVYEQYF. Here the CDR3 DNA reads TGTGCCAGCAGTTTGATAGGGGGCGTCTACGAGCAGTACTTC.

This clone appeared once. The chain joins TRBV27 to TRBJ2-5; D gene unclear. The CDR3 extends over 14 amino acids. Germline CDR1 reads MNHEY; CDR2 reads SMNVEV (reference sequence). V was clipped by 3 bases and J by 1 base, with 9 bases between them. The CDR3 protein is CASSLTGLQETQYF. CDR3 bases: TGTGCCAGCAGTTTGACGGGCCTCCAAGAGACCCAGTACTTC.

This chain connects TRBV6-5 to TRBJ1-2; D is uncertain. This CDR3 contains 16 residues. With 2 bases removed from V and 2 bases from J, the gap between germline ends came to 15 bases. Germline CDR1 MNHEY, CDR2 SVGAGI. In DNA, the CDR3 is TGTGCCAGCAGTTACGTAGGGAGACCTGTCAACTATGGCTACACCTTC. This translates into CASSYVGRPVNYGYTF.

The chain employs TRBV19 and TRBJ1-5, with D perhaps matching TRBD1 (5 bases). V shed 4 bases and J shed 9 bases, with 22 bases lying between them. The CDR3 runs 16 residues. The germline gives CDR1 LNHDA, CDR2 SQIVND (reference sequence). The CDR3 nucleotides read TGTGCCAGTAGTACCGAAGGACAACACCTCAATACGCCCCAGCATTTT. Its protein product is CASSTEGQHLNTPQHF.

The table lists this clone with a count of one. This chain joins TRBV27 and TRBJ2-3, with D possibly matching TRBD2 (5 bases). The V gene lost 4 bases and the J gene lost 4 bases, with 9 bases spanning the gap. Germline V lookup: CDR1 MNHEY, CDR2 SMNVEV (reference sequence). This CDR3 has 13 residues. The CDR3 region has the DNA TGTGCCAGCAGTTCGGGGATTTCAGATACGCAGTATTTT. Translated: CASSSGISDTQYF.

V is TRBV7-8 and J is TRBJ2-1; 7 bases align to TRBD2. Trimming took 5 bases from V and 0 from J; bases not matched to a gene: 10. Per the germline V gene, CDR1 is SGHVS and CDR2 is FQNEAQ. This CDR3 comprises 17 residues. CDR3 residues: CASSPATAGVSYNEQFF. The CDR3, as DNA: TGTGCCAGCAGCCCCGCGACCGCGGGGGTCTCCTACAATGAGCAGTTCTTC.

The chain is built from TRBV27 and TRBJ2-7, with D perhaps TRBD2 (6 bases). V lost 6 bases and J 3 bases, leaving 12 bases between the germline ends. CDR1 is MNHEY and CDR2 is SMNVEV in the germline V gene (reference sequence). The CDR3 covers 13 residues. Here the CDR3 DNA reads TGTGCCAGCAGCACCTTCGGGGGCTACGAGCAGTACTTC. This encodes CASSTFGGYEQYF.

This clone was counted at least ten times. This chain uses TRBV6-4 with TRBJ2-6, with a tentative D call TRBD2 (6 bases). This CDR3 spans 15 amino acids. Trimming took 4 bases from V and 0 from J, leaving 7 bases between them. Germline-derived CDR1 and CDR2 are MRHNA and SNTAGT. The CDR3 loop is CASSAGDSGANVLTF. The CDR3 DNA sequence: TGTGCCAGCAGTGCGGGAGACTCTGGGGCCAACGTCCTGACTTTC.

The J gene is TRBJ2-1, the V gene TRBV27; 12 bases are a match to TRBD2. The CDR3 is 15 amino acids. Trimming at V came to 6 bases and at J to 6 bases, leaving 6 bases not matched to a gene. The germline gives CDR1 MNHEY, CDR2 SMNVEV (reference sequence). The CDR3 DNA is TGTGCCAGCAGACCCCTAGCGGGAGGGTTCAATGAGCAGTTCTTC. It encodes CASRPLAGGFNEQFF.

This chain links TRBV27 with TRBJ2-7; 9 bases line up with TRBD2. Germline CDR1 MNHEY, CDR2 SMNVEV (reference sequence). The CDR3 contains 14 residues. The ends lost 2 bases at V and 6 bases at J; junction bases unmatched: 5. CDR3 sequence reads: CASSLGAGGREQYF. The CDR3 DNA is TGTGCCAGCAGTTTAGGAGCGGGAGGACGCGAGCAGTACTTC.

The CDR3 sequence is CASSPKTGGEAFF. Written as DNA, the CDR3 is TGTGCCAGCAGCCCGAAGACAGGGGGGGAAGCTTTCTTT. The gene calls are TRBV7-9 and TRBJ1-1; 9 bases are a match to TRBD1. V trimming: 5 bases; J trimming: 8 bases; junction bases outside the gene matches: 6. Germline V gives CDR1 SEHNR, CDR2 FQNEAQ (reference sequence). The CDR3 length is 13 residues.

This chain connects TRBV7-6 to TRBJ2-1, with D uncertain. Trimming removed 5 bases from V and 4 bases from J, with 9 bases in between. Germline CDR1 is SGHVS and CDR2 is FNYEAQ. The CDR3 totals 13 residues. CDR3 in amino acids: CASSETLYNEQFF. The CDR3 bases are TGTGCCAGCAGCGAGACTCTTTACAATGAGCAGTTCTTC. Full variable domain (remainder filled in from reference TRBV7-6 and TRBJ2-1): GAGVSQSPRYKVTKRGQDVALRCDPISGHVSLYWYRQALGQGPEFLTYFNYEAQQDKSGLPNDRFSAERPEGSISTLTIQRTEQRDSAMYRCASSETLYNEQFFGPGTRLTVL.

The chain combines TRBV7-6 with TRBJ2-7, with 7 bases identical to TRBD2. CDR3 size: 16 residues. The trim removed 4 bases at V and 4 bases at J, leaving 13 bases unmatched. CDR1 SGHVS and CDR2 FNYEAQ come from the germline V gene. The CDR3 coding sequence is TGTGCCAGCAGCTCCGCCCCTAGCGGAGGTTATTACGAGCAGTACTTC. Its protein is CASSSAPSGGYYEQYF.

This chain connects TRBV19 to TRBJ1-1, with 7 bases that match TRBD1. Losses at the gene ends were 5 bases for V and 5 bases for J; bases not matched to a gene: 11. Germline values: CDR1 LNHDA, CDR2 SQIVND (reference sequence). This CDR3 contains 15 residues. The CDR3 DNA follows: TGTGCCAGTAGTTCCGGTCCGGGACAGAGTACTGAAGCTTTCTTT. Amino acids: CASSSGPGQSTEAFF.